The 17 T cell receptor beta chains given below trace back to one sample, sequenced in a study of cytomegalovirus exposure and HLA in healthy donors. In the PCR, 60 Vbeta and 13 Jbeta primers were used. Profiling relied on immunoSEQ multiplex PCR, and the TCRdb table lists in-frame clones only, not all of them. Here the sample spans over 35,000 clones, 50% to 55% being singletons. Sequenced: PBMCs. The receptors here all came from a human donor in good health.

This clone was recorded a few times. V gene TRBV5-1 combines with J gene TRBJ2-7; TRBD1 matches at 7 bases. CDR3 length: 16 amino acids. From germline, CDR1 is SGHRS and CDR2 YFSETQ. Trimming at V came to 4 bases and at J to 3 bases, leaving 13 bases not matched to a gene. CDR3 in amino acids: CASSLLEAGGSYEQYF. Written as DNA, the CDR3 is TGCGCCAGCAGCCTCTTGGAGGCAGGGGGTAGCTACGAGCAGTACTTC. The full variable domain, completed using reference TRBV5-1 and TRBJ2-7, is KAGVTQTPRYLIKTRGQQVTLSCSPISGHRSVSWYQQTPGQGLQFLFEYFSETQRNKGNFPGRFSGRQFSNSRSEMNVSTLELGDSALYLCASSLLEAGGSYEQYFGPGTRLTVT.

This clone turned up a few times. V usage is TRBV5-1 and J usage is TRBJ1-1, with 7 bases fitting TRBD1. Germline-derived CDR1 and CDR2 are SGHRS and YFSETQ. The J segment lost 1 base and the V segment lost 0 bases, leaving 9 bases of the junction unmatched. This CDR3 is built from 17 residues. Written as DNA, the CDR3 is TGCGCCAGCAGCTTGGCCTTTAACAGGGGCGGGAACACTGAAGCTTTCTTT. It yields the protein CASSLAFNRGGNTEAFF.

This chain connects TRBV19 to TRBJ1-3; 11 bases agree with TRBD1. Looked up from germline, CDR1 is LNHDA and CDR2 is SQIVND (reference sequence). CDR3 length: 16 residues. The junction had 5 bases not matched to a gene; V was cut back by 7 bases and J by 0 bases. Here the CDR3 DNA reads TGTGCCAGTATCCGGACAGGGGGCGCCTCTGGAAACACCATATATTTT. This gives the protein CASIRTGGASGNTIYF.

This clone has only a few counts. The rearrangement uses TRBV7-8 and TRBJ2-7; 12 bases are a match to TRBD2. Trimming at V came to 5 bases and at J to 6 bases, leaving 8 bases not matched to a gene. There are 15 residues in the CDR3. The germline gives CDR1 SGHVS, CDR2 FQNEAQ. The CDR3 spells CASSPRLAGEGEQYF. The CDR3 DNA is TGTGCCAGCAGCCCTCGACTAGCGGGAGAGGGCGAGCAGTACTTC.

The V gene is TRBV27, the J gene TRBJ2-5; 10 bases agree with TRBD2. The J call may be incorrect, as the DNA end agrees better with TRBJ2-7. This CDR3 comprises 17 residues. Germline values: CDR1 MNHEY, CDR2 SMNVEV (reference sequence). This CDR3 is CASSFRPDLAGAGEQYF. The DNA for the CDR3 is TGTGCCAGCAGTTTCCGCCCGGACCTAGCGGGGGCCGGCGAGCAGTACTTC.

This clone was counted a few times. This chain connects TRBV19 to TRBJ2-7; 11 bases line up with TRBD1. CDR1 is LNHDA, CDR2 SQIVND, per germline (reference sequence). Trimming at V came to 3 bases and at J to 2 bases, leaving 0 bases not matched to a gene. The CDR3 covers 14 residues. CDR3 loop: CASSMGQGAYEQYF. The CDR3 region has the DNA TGTGCCAGTAGTATGGGACAGGGGGCCTACGAGCAGTACTTC.

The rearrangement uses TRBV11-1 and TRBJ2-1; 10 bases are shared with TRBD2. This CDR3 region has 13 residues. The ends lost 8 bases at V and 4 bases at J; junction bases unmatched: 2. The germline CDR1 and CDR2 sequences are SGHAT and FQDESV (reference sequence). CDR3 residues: CASERGGYNEQFF. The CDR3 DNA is TGTGCCAGCGAGCGGGGGGGTTACAATGAGCAGTTCTTC.

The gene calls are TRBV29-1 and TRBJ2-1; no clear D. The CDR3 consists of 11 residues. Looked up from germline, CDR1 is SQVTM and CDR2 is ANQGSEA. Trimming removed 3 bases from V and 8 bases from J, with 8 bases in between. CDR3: CSVDNFDEQFF. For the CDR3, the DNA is TGCAGCGTTGATAATTTCGATGAGCAGTTCTTC.

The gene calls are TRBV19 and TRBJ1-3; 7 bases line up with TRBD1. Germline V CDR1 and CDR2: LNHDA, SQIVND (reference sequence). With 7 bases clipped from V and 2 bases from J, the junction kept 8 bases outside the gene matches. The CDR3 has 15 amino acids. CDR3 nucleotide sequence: TGTGCCAGTACCCGGGACAGTACAGCTGGAAACACCATATATTTT. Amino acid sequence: CASTRDSTAGNTIYF.

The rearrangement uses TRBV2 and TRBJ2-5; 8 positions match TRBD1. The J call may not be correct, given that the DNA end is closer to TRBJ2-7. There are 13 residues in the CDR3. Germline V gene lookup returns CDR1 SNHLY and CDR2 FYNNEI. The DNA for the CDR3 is TGTGCCAGCAGTTACAGGGGGGAGTACGAGCAGTACTTC. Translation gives CASSYRGEYEQYF.

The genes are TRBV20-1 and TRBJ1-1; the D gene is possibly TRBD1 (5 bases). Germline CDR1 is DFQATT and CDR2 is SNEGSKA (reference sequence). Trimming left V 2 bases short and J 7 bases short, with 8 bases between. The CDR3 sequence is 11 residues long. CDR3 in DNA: TGCAGTGCTAGACCAGGGATTGAAGCTTTCTTT. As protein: CSARPGIEAFF.

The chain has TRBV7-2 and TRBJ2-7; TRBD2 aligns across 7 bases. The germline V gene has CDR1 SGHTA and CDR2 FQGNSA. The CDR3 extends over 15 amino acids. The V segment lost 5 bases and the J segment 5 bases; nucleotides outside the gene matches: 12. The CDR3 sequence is CASSREARASHEQYF. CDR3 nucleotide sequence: TGTGCCAGCAGCCGGGAGGCCAGGGCGTCCCACGAGCAGTACTTC.

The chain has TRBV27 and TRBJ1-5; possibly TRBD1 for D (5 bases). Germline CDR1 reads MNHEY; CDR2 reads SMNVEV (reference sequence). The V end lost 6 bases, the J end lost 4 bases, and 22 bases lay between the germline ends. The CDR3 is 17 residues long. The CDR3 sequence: CASSPARDSRMNQPQHF. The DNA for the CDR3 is TGTGCCAGCAGCCCAGCCCGGGACTCCCGAATGAATCAGCCCCAGCATTTT.

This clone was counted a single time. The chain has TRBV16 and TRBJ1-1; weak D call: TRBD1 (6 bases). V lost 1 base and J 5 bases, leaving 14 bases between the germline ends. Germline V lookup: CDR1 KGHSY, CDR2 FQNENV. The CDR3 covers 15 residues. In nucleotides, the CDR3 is TGTGCCAGCAGCCAATTAACAGGGCGAGAGACTGAAGCTTTCTTT. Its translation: CASSQLTGRETEAFF.

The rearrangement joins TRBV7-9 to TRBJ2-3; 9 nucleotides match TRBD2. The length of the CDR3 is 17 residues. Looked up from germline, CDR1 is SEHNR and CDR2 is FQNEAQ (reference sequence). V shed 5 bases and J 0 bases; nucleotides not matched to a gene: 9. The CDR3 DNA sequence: TGTGCCAGCAGCCGTTGGACTAGCGCTACTAGCACAGATACGCAGTATTTT. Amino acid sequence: CASSRWTSATSTDTQYF.

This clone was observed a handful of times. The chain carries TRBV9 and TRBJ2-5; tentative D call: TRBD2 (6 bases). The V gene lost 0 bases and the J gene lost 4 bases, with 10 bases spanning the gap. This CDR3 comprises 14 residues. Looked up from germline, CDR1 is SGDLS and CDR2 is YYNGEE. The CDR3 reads CASSVAPSAETQYF. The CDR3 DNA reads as TGTGCCAGCAGCGTAGCCCCTAGCGCAGAGACCCAGTACTTC.

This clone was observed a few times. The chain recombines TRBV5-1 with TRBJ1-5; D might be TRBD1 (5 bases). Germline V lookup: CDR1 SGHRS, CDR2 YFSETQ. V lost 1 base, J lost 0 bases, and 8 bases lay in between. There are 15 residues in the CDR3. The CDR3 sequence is CASSLSGGSNQPQHF. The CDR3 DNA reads TGCGCCAGCAGCTTGAGCGGGGGTAGCAATCAGCCCCAGCATTTT.